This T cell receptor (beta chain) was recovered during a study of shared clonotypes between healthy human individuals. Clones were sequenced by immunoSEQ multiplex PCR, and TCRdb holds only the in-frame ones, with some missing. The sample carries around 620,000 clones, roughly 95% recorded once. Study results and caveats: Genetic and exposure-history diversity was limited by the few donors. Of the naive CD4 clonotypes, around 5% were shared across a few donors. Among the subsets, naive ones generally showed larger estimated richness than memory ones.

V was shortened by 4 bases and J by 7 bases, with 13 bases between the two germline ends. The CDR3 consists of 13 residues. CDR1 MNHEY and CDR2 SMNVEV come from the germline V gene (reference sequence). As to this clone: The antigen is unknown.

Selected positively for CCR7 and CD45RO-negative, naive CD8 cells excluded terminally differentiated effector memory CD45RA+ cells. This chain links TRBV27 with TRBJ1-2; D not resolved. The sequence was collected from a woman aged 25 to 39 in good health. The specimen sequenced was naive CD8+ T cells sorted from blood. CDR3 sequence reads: CASSSGGVPGYTF. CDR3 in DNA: TGTGCCAGCAGTTCCGGAGGAGTACCTGGCTACACCTTC.